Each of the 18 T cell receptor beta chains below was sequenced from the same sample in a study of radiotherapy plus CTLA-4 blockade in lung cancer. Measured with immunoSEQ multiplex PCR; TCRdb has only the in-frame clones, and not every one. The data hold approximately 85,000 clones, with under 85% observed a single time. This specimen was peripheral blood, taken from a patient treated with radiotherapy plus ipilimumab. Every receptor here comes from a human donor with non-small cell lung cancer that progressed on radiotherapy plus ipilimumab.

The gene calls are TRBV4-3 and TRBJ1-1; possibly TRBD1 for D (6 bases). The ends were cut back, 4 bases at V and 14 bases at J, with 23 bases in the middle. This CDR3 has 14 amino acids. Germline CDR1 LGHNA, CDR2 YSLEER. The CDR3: CASSPSVGGRQTFF. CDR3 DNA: TGCGCCAGCAGCCCCTCCGTGGGGGGCCGTCAGACCTTCTTT.

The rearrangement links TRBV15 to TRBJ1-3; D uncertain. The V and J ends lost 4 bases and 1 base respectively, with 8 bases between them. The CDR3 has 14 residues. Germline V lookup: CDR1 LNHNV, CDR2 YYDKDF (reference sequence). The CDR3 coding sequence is TGTGCCACCAGCACTAGGGAGTCTGGAAACACCATATATTTT. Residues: CATSTRESGNTIYF.

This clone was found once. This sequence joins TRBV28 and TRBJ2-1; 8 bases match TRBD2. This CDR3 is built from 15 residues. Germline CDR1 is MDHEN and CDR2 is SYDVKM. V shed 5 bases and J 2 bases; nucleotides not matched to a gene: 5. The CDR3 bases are TGTGCCAGCAGTCCCGGGGGGGCCGCCTACAATGAGCAGTTCTTC. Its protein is CASSPGGAAYNEQFF.

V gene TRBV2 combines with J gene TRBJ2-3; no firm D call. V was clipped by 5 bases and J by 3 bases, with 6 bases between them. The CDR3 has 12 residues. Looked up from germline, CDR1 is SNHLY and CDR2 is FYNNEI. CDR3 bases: TGTGCCAGCAGTCCGGTGACAGATACGCAGTATTTT. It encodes CASSPVTDTQYF.

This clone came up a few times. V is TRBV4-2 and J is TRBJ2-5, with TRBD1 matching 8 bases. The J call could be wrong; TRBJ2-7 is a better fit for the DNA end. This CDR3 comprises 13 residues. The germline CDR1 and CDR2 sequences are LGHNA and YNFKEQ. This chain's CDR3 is CASSQVTGVEQYF. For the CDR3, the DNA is TGTGCCAGCAGCCAAGTGACAGGGGTCGAGCAGTACTTC.

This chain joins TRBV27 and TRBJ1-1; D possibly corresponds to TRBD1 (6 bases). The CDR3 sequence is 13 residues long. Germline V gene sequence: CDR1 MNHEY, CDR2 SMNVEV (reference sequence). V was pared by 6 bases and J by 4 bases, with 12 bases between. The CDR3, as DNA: TGTGCCAGCAGGGTACAGGGTACCACTGAAGCTTTCTTT. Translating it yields CASRVQGTTEAFF.

CDR3 residues: CASSADLAGSTEAFF. CDR3 coding DNA: TGTGCCAGCAGCGCGGACCTCGCTGGGTCCACTGAAGCTTTCTTT. V is TRBV7-9 and J is TRBJ1-1; D is undetermined. V gave up 5 bases and J gave up 4 bases, with 17 bases separating them. This CDR3 is 15 amino acids long. Germline lookup yields CDR1 SEHNR and CDR2 FQNEAQ (reference sequence).

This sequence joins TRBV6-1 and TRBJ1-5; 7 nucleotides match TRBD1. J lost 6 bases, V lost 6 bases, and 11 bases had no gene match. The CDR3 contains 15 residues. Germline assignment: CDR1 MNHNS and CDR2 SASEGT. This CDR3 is CASSQGQWGVQPQHF. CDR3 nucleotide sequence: TGTGCCAGCAGCCAGGGACAGTGGGGGGTTCAGCCCCAGCATTTT.

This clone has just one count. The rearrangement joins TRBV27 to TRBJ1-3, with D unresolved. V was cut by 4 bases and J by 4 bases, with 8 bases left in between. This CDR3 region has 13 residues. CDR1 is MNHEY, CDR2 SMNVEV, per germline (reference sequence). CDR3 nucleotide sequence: TGTGCCAGCAGTTCCTGGTCGGGAAACACCATATATTTT. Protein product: CASSSWSGNTIYF.

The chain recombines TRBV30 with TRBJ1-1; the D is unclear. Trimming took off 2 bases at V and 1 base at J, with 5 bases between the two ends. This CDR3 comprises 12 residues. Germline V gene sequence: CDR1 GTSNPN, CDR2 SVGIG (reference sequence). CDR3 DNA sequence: TGTGCCTGGAGTAGGGAGAACACTGAAGCTTTCTTT. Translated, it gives CAWSRENTEAFF. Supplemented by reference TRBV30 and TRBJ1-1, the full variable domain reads SQTIHQWPATLVQPVGSPLSLECTVEGTSNPNLYWYRQAAGRGLQLLFYSVGIGQISSEVPQNLSASRPQDRQFILSSKKLLLSDSGFYLCAWSRENTEAFFGQGTRLTVV.

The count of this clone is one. CDR3 sequence (DNA): TGCAGCGCTCGGGCTAGCGGGGGGATCGGGGAGCTGTTTTTT. Translation: CSARASGGIGELFF. V usage is TRBV29-1 and J usage is TRBJ2-2, with 11 nucleotides matching TRBD2. The CDR3 spans 14 residues. From germline, CDR1 is SQVTM and CDR2 ANQGSEA. The V gene end was trimmed by 7 bases and the J gene end by 7 bases; junction bases not matched to a gene: 8.

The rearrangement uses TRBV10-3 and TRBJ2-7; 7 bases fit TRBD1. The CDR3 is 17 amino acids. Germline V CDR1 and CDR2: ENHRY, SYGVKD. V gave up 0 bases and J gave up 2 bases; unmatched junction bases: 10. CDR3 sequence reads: CAISESLDREGPYEQYF. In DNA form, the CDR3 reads TGTGCCATCAGTGAGTCCTTAGACAGGGAAGGGCCCTACGAGCAGTACTTC.

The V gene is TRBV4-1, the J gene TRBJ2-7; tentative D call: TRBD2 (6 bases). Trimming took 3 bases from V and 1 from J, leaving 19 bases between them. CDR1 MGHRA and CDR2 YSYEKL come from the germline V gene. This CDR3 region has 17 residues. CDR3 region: CASSHPTAGAASYEQYF. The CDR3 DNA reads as TGCGCCAGCAGCCATCCTACAGCGGGTGCCGCATCCTACGAGCAGTACTTC.

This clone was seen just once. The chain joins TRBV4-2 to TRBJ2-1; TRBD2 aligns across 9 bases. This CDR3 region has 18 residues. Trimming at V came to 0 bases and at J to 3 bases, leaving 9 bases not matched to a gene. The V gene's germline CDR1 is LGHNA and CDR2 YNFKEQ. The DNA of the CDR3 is TGTGCCAGCAGCCAAGAGTACCGGGGACTAGCCGGCTACAATGAGCAGTTCTTC. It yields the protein CASSQEYRGLAGYNEQFF.

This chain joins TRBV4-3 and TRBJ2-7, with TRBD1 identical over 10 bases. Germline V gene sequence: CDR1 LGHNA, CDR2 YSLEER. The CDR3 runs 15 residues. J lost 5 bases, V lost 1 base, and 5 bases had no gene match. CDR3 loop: CASSQARTGGDEQYF. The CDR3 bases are TGCGCCAGCAGCCAAGCGAGGACAGGGGGGGACGAGCAGTACTTC.

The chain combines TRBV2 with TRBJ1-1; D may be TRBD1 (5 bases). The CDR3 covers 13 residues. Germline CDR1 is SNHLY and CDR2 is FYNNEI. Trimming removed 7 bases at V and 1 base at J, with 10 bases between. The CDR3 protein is CASTGTSNTEAFF. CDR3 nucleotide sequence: TGTGCCAGCACCGGGACCTCGAACACTGAAGCTTTCTTT.

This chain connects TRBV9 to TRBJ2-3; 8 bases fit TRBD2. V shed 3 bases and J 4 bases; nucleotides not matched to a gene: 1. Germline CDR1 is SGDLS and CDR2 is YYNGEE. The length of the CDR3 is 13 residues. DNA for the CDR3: TGTGCCAGCAGCGGCGGGGGGCCAGATACGCAGTATTTT. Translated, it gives CASSGGGPDTQYF. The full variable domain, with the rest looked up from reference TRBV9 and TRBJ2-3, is DSGVTQTPKHLITATGQRVTLRCSPRSGDLSVYWYQQSLDQGLQFLIQYYNGEERAKGNILERFSAQQFPDLHSELNLSSLELGDSALYFCASSGGGPDTQYFGPGTRLTVL.

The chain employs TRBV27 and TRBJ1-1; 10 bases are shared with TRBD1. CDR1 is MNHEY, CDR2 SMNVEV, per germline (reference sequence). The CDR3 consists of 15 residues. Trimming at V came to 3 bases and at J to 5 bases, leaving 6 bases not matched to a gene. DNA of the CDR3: TGTGCCAGCAGTTTGACAGGGGGCACCGTGACTGAAGCTTTCTTT. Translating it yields CASSLTGGTVTEAFF.